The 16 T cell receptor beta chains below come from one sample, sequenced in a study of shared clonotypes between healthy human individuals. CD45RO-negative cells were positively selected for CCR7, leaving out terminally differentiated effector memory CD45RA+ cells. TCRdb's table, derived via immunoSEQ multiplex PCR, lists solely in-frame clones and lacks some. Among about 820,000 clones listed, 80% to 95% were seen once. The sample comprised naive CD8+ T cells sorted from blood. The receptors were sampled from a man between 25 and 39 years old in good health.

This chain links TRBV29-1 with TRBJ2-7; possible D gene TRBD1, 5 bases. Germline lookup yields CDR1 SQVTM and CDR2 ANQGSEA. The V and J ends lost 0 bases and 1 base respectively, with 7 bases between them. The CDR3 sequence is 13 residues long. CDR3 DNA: TGCAGCGTTGAAGAGCAGGGTTCCTACGAGCAGTACTTC. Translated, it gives CSVEEQGSYEQYF.

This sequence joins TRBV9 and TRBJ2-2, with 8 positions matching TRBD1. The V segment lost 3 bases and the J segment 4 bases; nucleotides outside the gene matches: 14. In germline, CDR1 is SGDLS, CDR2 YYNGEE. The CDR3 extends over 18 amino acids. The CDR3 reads CASSAATGTGVITGELFF. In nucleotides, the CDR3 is TGTGCCAGCAGCGCAGCCACCGGGACAGGTGTCATCACCGGGGAGCTGTTTTTT. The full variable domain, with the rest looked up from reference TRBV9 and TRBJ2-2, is DSGVTQTPKHLITATGQRVTLRCSPRSGDLSVYWYQQSLDQGLQFLIQYYNGEERAKGNILERFSAQQFPDLHSELNLSSLELGDSALYFCASSAATGTGVITGELFFGEGSRLTVL.

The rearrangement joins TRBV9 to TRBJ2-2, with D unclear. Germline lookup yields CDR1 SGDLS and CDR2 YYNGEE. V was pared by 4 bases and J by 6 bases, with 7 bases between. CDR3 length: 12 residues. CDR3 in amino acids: CASSPASGELFF. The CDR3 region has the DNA TGTGCCAGCAGCCCTGCTTCCGGGGAGCTGTTTTTT.

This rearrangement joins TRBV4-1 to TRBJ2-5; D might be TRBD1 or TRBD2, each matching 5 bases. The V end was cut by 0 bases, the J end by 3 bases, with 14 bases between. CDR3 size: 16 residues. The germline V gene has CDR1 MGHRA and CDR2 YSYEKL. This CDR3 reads CASSQDLGWGKETQYF. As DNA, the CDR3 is TGCGCCAGCAGCCAAGATCTGGGCTGGGGGAAAGAGACCCAGTACTTC.

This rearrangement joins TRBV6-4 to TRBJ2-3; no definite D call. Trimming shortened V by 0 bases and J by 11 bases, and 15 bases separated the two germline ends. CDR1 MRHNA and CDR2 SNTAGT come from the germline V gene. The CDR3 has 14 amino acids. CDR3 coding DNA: TGTGCCAGCAGTGACTCGAACTACCAACGTGAGCAGTATTTT. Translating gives CASSDSNYQREQYF.

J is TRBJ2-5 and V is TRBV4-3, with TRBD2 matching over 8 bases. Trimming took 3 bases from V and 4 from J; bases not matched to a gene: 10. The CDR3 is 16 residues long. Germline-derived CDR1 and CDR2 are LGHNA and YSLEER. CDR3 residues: CASSQGTSVFRETQYF. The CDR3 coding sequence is TGCGCCAGCAGCCAGGGGACTAGTGTTTTTCGAGAGACCCAGTACTTC.

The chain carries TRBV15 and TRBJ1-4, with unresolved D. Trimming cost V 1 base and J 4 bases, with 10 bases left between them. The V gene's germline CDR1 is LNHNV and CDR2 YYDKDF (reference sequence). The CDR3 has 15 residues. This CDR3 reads CATSRVGNSNEKLFF. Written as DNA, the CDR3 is TGTGCCACCAGCAGAGTGGGGAACAGTAATGAAAAACTGTTTTTT.

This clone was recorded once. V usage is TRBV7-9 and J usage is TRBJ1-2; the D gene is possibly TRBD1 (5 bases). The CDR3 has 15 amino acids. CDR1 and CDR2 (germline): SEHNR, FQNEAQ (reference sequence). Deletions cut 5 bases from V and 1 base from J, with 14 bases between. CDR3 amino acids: CASSTGPGINYGYTF. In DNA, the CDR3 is TGTGCCAGCAGCACCGGGCCAGGGATTAACTATGGCTACACCTTC. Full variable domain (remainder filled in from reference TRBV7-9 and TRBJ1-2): DTGVSQNPRHKITKRGQNVTFRCDPISEHNRLYWYRQTLGQGPEFLTYFQNEAQLEKSRLLSDRFSAERPKGSFSTLEIQRTEQGDSAMYLCASSTGPGINYGYTFGSGTRLTVV.

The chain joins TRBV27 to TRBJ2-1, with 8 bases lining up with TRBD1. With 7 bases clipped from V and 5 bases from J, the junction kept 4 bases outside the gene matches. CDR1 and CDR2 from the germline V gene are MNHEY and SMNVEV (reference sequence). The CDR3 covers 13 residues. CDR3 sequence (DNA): TGTGCCAGCATCGGACAGGGAAACAATGAGCAGTTCTTC. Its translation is CASIGQGNNEQFF.

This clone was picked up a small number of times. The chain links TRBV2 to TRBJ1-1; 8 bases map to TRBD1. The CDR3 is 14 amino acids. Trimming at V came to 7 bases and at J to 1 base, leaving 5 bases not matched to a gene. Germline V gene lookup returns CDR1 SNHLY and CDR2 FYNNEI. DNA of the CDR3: TGTGCCAGCATATTCGGGACAGGGAACACTGAAGCTTTCTTT. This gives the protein CASIFGTGNTEAFF. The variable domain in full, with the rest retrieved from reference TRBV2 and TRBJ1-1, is EPEVTQTPSHQVTQMGQEVILRCVPISNHLYFYWYRQILGQKVEFLVSFYNNEISEKSEIFDDQFSVERPDGSNFTLKIRSTKLEDSAMYFCASIFGTGNTEAFFGQGTRLTVV.

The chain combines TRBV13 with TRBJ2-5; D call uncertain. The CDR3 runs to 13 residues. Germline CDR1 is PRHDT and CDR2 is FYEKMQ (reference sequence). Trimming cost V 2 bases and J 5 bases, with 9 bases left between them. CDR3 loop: CASSLTDVETQYF. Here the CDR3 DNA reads TGTGCCAGCAGCTTAACAGATGTGGAGACCCAGTACTTC.

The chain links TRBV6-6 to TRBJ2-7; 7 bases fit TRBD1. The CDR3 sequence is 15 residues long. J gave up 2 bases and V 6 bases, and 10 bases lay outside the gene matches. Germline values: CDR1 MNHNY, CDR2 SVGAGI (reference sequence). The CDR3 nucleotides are TGTGCCAGCAGATACACGAGGGGGCCCACCTACGAGCAGTACTTC. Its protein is CASRYTRGPTYEQYF.

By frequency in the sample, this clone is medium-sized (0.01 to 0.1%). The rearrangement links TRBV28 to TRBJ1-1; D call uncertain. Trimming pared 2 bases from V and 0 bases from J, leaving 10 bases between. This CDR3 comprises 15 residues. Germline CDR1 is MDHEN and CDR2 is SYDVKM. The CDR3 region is CASSLRQTMNTEAFF. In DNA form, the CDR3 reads TGTGCCAGCAGTTTACGCCAGACAATGAACACTGAAGCTTTCTTT.

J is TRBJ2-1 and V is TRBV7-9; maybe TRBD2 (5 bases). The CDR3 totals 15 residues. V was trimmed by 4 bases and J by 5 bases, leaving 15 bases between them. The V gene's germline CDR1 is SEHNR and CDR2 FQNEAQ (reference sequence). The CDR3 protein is CASSSEEKGNNEQFF. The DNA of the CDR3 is TGTGCCAGCAGCTCGGAGGAAAAAGGAAACAATGAGCAGTTCTTC.

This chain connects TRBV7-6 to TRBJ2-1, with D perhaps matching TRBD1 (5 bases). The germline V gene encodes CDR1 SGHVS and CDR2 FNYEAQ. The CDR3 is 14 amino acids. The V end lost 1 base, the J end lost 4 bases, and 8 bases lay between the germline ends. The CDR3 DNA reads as TGTGCCAGCAGCTTAGGACAGCTGTACAATGAGCAGTTCTTC. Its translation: CASSLGQLYNEQFF.

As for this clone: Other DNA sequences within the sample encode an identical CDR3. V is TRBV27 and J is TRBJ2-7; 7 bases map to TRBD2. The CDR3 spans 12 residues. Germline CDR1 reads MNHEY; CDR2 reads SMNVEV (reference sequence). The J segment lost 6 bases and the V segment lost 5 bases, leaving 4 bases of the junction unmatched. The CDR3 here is CASSPGGGEQYF. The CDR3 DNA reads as TGTGCCAGCAGTCCCGGCGGGGGCGAGCAGTACTTC.